This T cell receptor (beta chain) is drawn from a study of T cell responses to AZD1222 COVID-19 vaccine. Findings of the study overall: A reported finding is that nearly half of spike-specific TCRs target unmutated variant regions. Baseline seropositives among AZD1222 recipients totaled only five or six. Spike was spanned by vaccine-associated CD4 TCRs, which were dominant at 160-218 and 743-854. Donors in the cohort were predominantly white British and more often female, and clonal diversity was possibly underestimated.

Repertoires were generated with immunoSEQ multiplex PCR, while TCRdb's copy carries only in-frame clones and drops some. The sample holds approximately 200,000 clones, just over 85% seen once. On this clone itself: Antigen unknown.

Trimming cost V 7 bases and J 8 bases, with 18 bases left between them. The CDR3 loop spans 13 amino acids. Germline loops: CDR1 SGHKS, CDR2 YYEKEE (reference sequence). This sample comprised peripheral blood, obtained on day 0 of AZD1222 vaccination. The clonotype comes from an adult in good health. V gene TRBV5-5 combines with J gene TRBJ1-2; D not resolved. The CDR3 reads CASLDPRGWGYTF. CDR3 bases: TGTGCCAGCTTGGACCCCCGAGGGTGGGGCTACACCTTC. The entire variable domain, with the rest obtained from reference TRBV5-5 and TRBJ1-2, is as follows: DAGVTQSPTHLIKTRGQQVTLRCSPISGHKSVSWYQQVLGQGPQFIFQYYEKEERGRGNFPDRFSARQFPNYSSELNVNALLLGDSALYLCASLDPRGWGYTFGSGTRLTVV.